The rows below give T cell receptor beta chains drawn from one sample of a study of molecular identifiers for immune sequencing clone quantification. TCRdb re-derived calls from the PCR reads in MiXCR, one entry per CDR3 protein. Of 40,000 to 45,000 distinct CDR3 sequences listed, less than 20% are singletons. The specimen sequenced was naive CD8+ T cells from blood, with Jurkat cell RNA spiked in. The receptor source for this set is a human donor in good health. Some libraries in this study had Jurkat cell RNA spiked in. Both conserved end residues are part of each CDR3. D genes are given only for firm matches. Where a row states a size, it is once, few, many or the class of an expanded clone; other rows omit it.

CDR3	DNA	D	V	J	size
CASSYRGEAPEAFF	TGTGCCAGCAGTTACAGGGGCGAAGCTCCTGAAGCTTTCTTT	NA	TRBV21-1	TRBJ1-1	many
CASSLSSGASYEQYF	TGTGCCAGCAGTTTAAGCTCGGGGGCCTCCTACGAGCAGTACTTC	NA	TRBV27	TRBJ2-7	few
CASSPMIAGETQYF	TGTGCCAGCAGCCCTATGATAGCGGGAGAGACGCAGTATTTT	TRBD2	TRBV14	TRBJ2-3	many
CASSLVVGGAADTQYF	TGTGCCAGCAGTTTAGTGGTCGGGGGGGCTGCTGATACGCAGTATTTT	TRBD2	TRBV12-3/TRBV12-4	TRBJ2-3	many
CASSYGPGSYEQYF	TGTGCCAGCAGTTACGGTCCGGGGTCCTACGAGCAGTACTTC	NA	TRBV6-5	TRBJ2-7	NA
CAGSLRTSGGVYYEQFF	TGTGCCGGCAGTTTAAGGACTAGCGGGGGGGTCTATTATGAGCAGTTCTTC	TRBD2	TRBV7-8	TRBJ2-1	NA
CASSLQRTSYEQYF	TGCGCCAGCAGCTTGCAGCGGACCTCCTACGAGCAGTACTTC	NA	TRBV5-1	TRBJ2-7	NA
CASSQITARDGNTIYF	TGCGCCAGCAGCCAAATCACCGCCAGGGATGGAAACACCATATATTTT	NA	TRBV4-1	TRBJ1-3	many
CASSLDGGLAEITGELFF	TGTGCCAGCAGCTTAGACGGGGGACTAGCGGAGATAACCGGGGAGCTGTTTTTT	TRBD2	TRBV7-2	TRBJ2-2	many
CASSYTQPTNTGELFF	TGTGCCAGCAGTTACACACAACCTACGAACACCGGGGAGCTGTTTTTT	NA	TRBV6-5	TRBJ2-2	many
CASSLIASTDTQYF	TGTGCCAGCAGCTTAATTGCGAGCACAGATACGCAGTATTTT	NA	TRBV7-9	TRBJ2-3	many
CASSQPSGGYYEQYF	TGCGCCAGCAGCCAGCCTAGCGGGGGTTACTACGAGCAGTACTTC	TRBD2	TRBV4-1	TRBJ2-7	NA
CASSLTVNNEKLFF	TGTGCCAGCAGCTTGACAGTAAATAATGAAAAACTGTTTTTT	NA	TRBV6-6	TRBJ1-4	many
CAGSQDRMYTEAFF	TGCGCCGGCAGCCAGGACAGGATGTACACTGAAGCTTTCTTT	TRBD1	TRBV4-3	TRBJ1-1	NA
CASSYSMSGLPEQFF	TGTGCCAGCAGTTACTCGATGTCGGGACTACCTGAGCAGTTCTTC	TRBD2	TRBV6-6	TRBJ2-1	NA
CASSPPGLPTDTQYF	TGTGCCAGCTCACCGCCGGGACTTCCAACAGATACGCAGTATTTT	NA	TRBV18	TRBJ2-3	many
CASSLGGGDTEAFF	TGTGCCAGCAGCTTAGGTGGGGGGGACACTGAAGCTTTCTTT	NA	TRBV7-3	TRBJ1-1	many
CASSSGVPSTPAFF	TGTGCCAGCAGTTCTGGCGTCCCCAGTACGCCAGCTTTCTTT	NA	TRBV12-3/TRBV12-4	TRBJ1-1	many
CANSFSRPSTDTQYF	TGTGCCAACAGTTTCTCCAGGCCTAGCACAGATACGCAGTATTTT	NA	TRBV28	TRBJ2-3	once
CASSSTTGVTRPQYF	TGTGCCAGCAGCTCCACGACAGGAGTGACCCGGCCCCAGTACTTC	NA	TRBV13	TRBJ2-5	NA
CSVEWGTAETTQYF	TGCAGCGTTGAGTGGGGGACAGCCGAAACAACGCAGTATTTT	TRBD1	TRBV29-1	TRBJ2-3	NA
CASGRVDNSYEQYF	TGTGCCAGCGGTCGGGTCGATAATTCCTACGAGCAGTACTTC	NA	TRBV12-3/TRBV12-4	TRBJ2-7	many
CASTPSSAHEQFF	TGTGCCAGTACCCCGTCTAGCGCCCATGAGCAGTTCTTC	NA	TRBV19	TRBJ2-1	many
CASSLILALNQPQHF	TGTGCCAGCAGTTTAATCCTGGCCCTCAATCAGCCCCAGCATTTT	NA	TRBV28	TRBJ1-5	many
CASSPIAGTANTEAFF	TGCGCCAGCAGCCCCATCGCCGGGACAGCGAACACTGAAGCTTTCTTT	TRBD1	TRBV5-1	TRBJ1-1	many
CASSPQSQDTEAFF	TGCGCCAGCAGCCCACAGTCGCAAGACACTGAAGCTTTCTTT	NA	TRBV4-3	TRBJ1-1	many
CASSIAITSNTEAFF	TGTGCCAGTAGTATCGCCATCACCTCGAACACTGAAGCTTTCTTT	NA	TRBV19	TRBJ1-1	many
CASSLEWAGETGELFF	TGTGCCAGCAGCTTAGAGTGGGCGGGAGAGACCGGGGAGCTGTTTTTT	TRBD2	TRBV7-6	TRBJ2-2	many
CASSVSGDQPQHF	TGTGCCAGCAGCGTATCAGGGGATCAGCCCCAGCATTTT	NA	TRBV9	TRBJ1-5	many
CASSEFRDILF	TGTGCCAGCAGTGAGTTCCGGGACATCCTCTTC	NA	TRBV2	TRBJ2-7	many
CASSQDPGEGNTIYF	TGCGCCAGCAGCCAAGATCCAGGGGAAGGAAACACCATATATTTT	NA	TRBV4-1	TRBJ1-3	many
CASSFRGHEQYF	TGTGCCAGCAGTTTTCGGGGACACGAGCAGTACTTC	NA	TRBV28	TRBJ2-7	many
CASSLEDAGLITDTQYF	TGTGCCAGCAGCCTAGAAGATGCGGGTCTGATTACAGATACGCAGTATTTT	NA	TRBV7-2	TRBJ2-3	many